The 15 T cell receptor beta chains below were found in one sample sequenced in a study of blood T cell repertoires in COVID-19. The repertoire was sequenced with immunoSEQ multiplex PCR; TCRdb's copy has only in-frame clones and lacks some. The sample shows 150,000 to 200,000 clones, more than 85% of them seen only once. The sample was PBMCs or T cells enriched from blood (not recorded which). These receptors originate from a middle-aged woman in a cohort exposed to, infected with or recovered from COVID-19 (not recorded which).

In this sample, this clone turned up once. This rearrangement joins TRBV14 to TRBJ2-7; D might be TRBD1 (5 bases). The germline V gene encodes CDR1 SGHDN and CDR2 FVKESK. V dropped 4 bases and J dropped 7 bases, with 14 bases sitting between them. This CDR3 contains 13 residues. The CDR3 protein is CASSLSKKGEQYF. In DNA form, the CDR3 reads TGTGCCAGCAGCCTGTCTAAAAAGGGGGAGCAGTACTTC.

The chain couples TRBV29-1 to TRBJ2-7, with 7 nucleotides matching TRBD2. V lost 7 bases, J lost 0 bases, and 6 bases stayed unmatched. This CDR3 comprises 13 residues. CDR1 is SQVTM and CDR2 is ANQGSEA in the germline V gene. CDR3 residues: CSAARGSSYEQYF. In DNA, the CDR3 is TGCAGCGCCGCCCGCGGGAGCTCCTACGAGCAGTACTTC.

V and J are TRBV5-5 and TRBJ2-5; TRBD1 aligns across 11 bases. V was clipped by 4 bases and J by 4 bases; unmatched bases: 3. Looked up from germline, CDR1 is SGHKS and CDR2 is YYEKEE (reference sequence). The CDR3 spans 14 residues. The CDR3 sequence is CASSTDRGRETQYF. CDR3 nucleotides: TGTGCCAGCAGCACGGACAGGGGGCGAGAGACCCAGTACTTC.

This clone occurred once. The chain recombines TRBV5-5 with TRBJ2-4; 9 nucleotides agree with TRBD1. Germline loops: CDR1 SGHKS, CDR2 YYEKEE (reference sequence). The CDR3 covers 17 residues. With 2 bases clipped from V and 8 bases from J, the junction kept 14 bases outside the gene matches. The CDR3 sequence: CASSFFTGTGYLDIQYF. The CDR3, as DNA: TGTGCCAGCAGCTTTTTCACCGGGACAGGGTATTTGGACATTCAGTACTTC. The complete variable domain, with remaining parts taken from reference TRBV5-5 and TRBJ2-4, reads DAGVTQSPTHLIKTRGQQVTLRCSPISGHKSVSWYQQVLGQGPQFIFQYYEKEERGRGNFPDRFSARQFPNYSSELNVNALLLGDSALYLCASSFFTGTGYLDIQYFGAGTRLSVL.

The V and J genes are TRBV24-1 and TRBJ2-1; 11 bases fit TRBD2. From germline, CDR1 is KGHDR and CDR2 SFDVKD. This CDR3 region has 14 residues. The trim removed 3 bases at V and 7 bases at J, leaving 1 base unmatched. For the CDR3, the DNA is TGTGCCACCAGTGATCTAGCGGGGGGTAATGAGCAGTTCTTC. Translated, it gives CATSDLAGGNEQFF.

The chain uses TRBV3-1 (or the pseudogene TRBV3-2) and TRBJ1-2, with TRBD1 matching over 7 bases. The J segment lost 8 bases and the V segment lost 2 bases, leaving 5 bases of the junction unmatched. This CDR3 comprises 13 residues. Germline values: CDR1 LGHDT, CDR2 YNNKEL (reference sequence). The CDR3 DNA reads TGTGCCAGCAGCCAAACACAGGGGAACGGCTACACCTTC. Protein product: CASSQTQGNGYTF.

This chain joins TRBV12-5 and TRBJ2-7, with D tentatively TRBD2 (6 bases). There are 12 residues in the CDR3. Trimming cost V 2 bases and J 7 bases, with 9 bases left between them. Germline-derived CDR1 and CDR2 are LGHNT and FRNRAP. Written as DNA, the CDR3 is TGTGCTAGTGGTTTGTCAGGGAGGGAGCAGTACTTC. Amino acids: CASGLSGREQYF.

The rearrangement uses TRBV27 and TRBJ2-7, with 8 bases that match TRBD1. Trimming at V came to 4 bases and at J to 5 bases, leaving 7 bases not matched to a gene. The CDR3 has 14 amino acids. CDR1 and CDR2 (germline): MNHEY, SMNVEV (reference sequence). CDR3 DNA: TGTGCCAGCAGTTCCCGCGCAGGGGGCCACGAGCAGTACTTC. This sequence encodes CASSSRAGGHEQYF.

The chain employs TRBV24-1 and TRBJ1-2; 7 nucleotides agree with TRBD1. V lost 4 bases, J lost 8 bases, and 12 bases stayed unmatched. This CDR3 has 15 amino acids. The germline V gene encodes CDR1 KGHDR and CDR2 SFDVKD. Here the CDR3 reads CATSEPGTERLGYTF. CDR3 DNA: TGTGCCACCAGTGAACCCGGGACAGAAAGGCTCGGCTACACCTTC.

This chain links TRBV20-1 with TRBJ1-2, with 7 bases aligning to TRBD1. This CDR3 is 15 amino acids long. From germline, CDR1 is DFQATT and CDR2 SNEGSKA (reference sequence). The V gene end was trimmed by 3 bases and the J gene end by 4 bases; junction bases not matched to a gene: 11. CDR3: CSASGTGEEGYGYTF. The CDR3, as DNA: TGCAGTGCTAGTGGAACAGGGGAGGAGGGCTATGGCTACACCTTC.

The V and J genes are TRBV4-2 and TRBJ2-2, with TRBD2 identical over 11 bases. The CDR3 runs 17 residues. The V gene's germline CDR1 is LGHNA and CDR2 YNFKEQ. The junction had 9 bases not matched to a gene; V was cut back by 4 bases and J by 5 bases. CDR3 protein: CASSRPTSGISTGELFF. In DNA form, the CDR3 reads TGTGCCAGCAGCCGCCCGACTAGCGGGATATCGACCGGGGAGCTGTTTTTT.

The CDR3 DNA is TGTGCCAGCATAGGGACACCCTACACTGAAGCTTTCTTT. It translates to CASIGTPYTEAFF. The chain uses TRBV6-5 and TRBJ1-1, with TRBD1 as a possible D gene (6 bases). This CDR3 region has 13 residues. The germline V gene encodes CDR1 MNHEY and CDR2 SVGAGI. V was shortened by 7 bases and J by 3 bases, with 12 bases between the two germline ends.

The chain carries TRBV5-1 and TRBJ2-2, with D unclear. Deletions cut 7 bases from V and 2 bases from J, with 15 bases between. The length of the CDR3 is 15 residues. CDR1 is SGHRS, CDR2 YFSETQ, per germline. CDR3 sequence reads: CASSPRPGNTGELFF. CDR3 DNA: TGCGCCAGCTCCCCCAGGCCCGGAAACACCGGGGAGCTGTTTTTT. Drawing the rest from reference TRBV5-1 and TRBJ2-2, the complete variable domain is KAGVTQTPRYLIKTRGQQVTLSCSPISGHRSVSWYQQTPGQGLQFLFEYFSETQRNKGNFPGRFSGRQFSNSRSEMNVSTLELGDSALYLCASSPRPGNTGELFFGEGSRLTVL.

This sequence joins TRBV11-2 and TRBJ2-7, with D possibly being TRBD2 (6 bases). Germline values: CDR1 SGHAT, CDR2 FQNNGV. The CDR3 covers 15 residues. The V end was cut by 2 bases, the J end by 0 bases, with 11 bases between. Written as DNA, the CDR3 is TGTGCCAGCAGCTTATACGGGGGTAGCTCCTACGAGCAGTACTTC. Protein product: CASSLYGGSSYEQYF. The full variable domain, in which reference TRBV11-2 and TRBJ2-7 provide the parts outside the CDR3, is EAGVAQSPRYKIIEKRQSVAFWCNPISGHATLYWYQQILGQGPKLLIQFQNNGVVDDSQLPKDRFSAERLKGVDSTLKIQPAKLEDSAVYLCASSLYGGSSYEQYFGPGTRLTVT.

This chain uses TRBV7-9 with TRBJ2-4; D remains unclear. This CDR3 contains 12 residues. Germline CDR1 and CDR2: SEHNR and FQNEAQ (reference sequence). V was shortened by 4 bases and J by 7 bases, with 8 bases between the two germline ends. Written as DNA, the CDR3 is TGTGCCAGCAGCTCGCCTAAGAACATTCAGTACTTC. It encodes CASSSPKNIQYF.